This T cell receptor beta chain came from a study of CD8+ T cells in alopecia areata. Study-wide results and limits: Tissue-resident alphabeta T cells belonging to normal skin likewise get sequenced within scalp specimens. Tofacitinib significantly reduced both scalp clonality and expanded CD8+ clones among the top 100.

Turning to this clone: The antigen is not known.

RNA extraction was followed by reverse transcription into cDNA, which acted as the sequencing template. TCRdb's table, derived via immunoSEQ multiplex PCR, lists solely in-frame clones and lacks some. Of 95,000 to 100,000 clones detected, roughly three fifths appear once; the ten largest clones hold roughly 16%. Germline CDR1 is SNHLY and CDR2 is FYNNEI. The CDR3 has 15 amino acids. Deletions cut 2 bases from V and 3 bases from J, with 11 bases between. Treatment given: oral pan-JAK inhibitor, 5-10 mg twice daily. PBMCs yielded sorted CD4+ and CD8+ T cells. The J gene is TRBJ1-5, the V gene TRBV2; D unresolved. The clonotype was recovered from a human donor with alopecia areata. The sample was CD8+ T cells sorted from blood, taken at week 4, from a patient treated with tofacitinib. CDR3 in amino acids: CASSELQPHNQPQHF. For the CDR3, the DNA is TGTGCCAGCAGTGAATTACAGCCCCACAATCAGCCCCAGCATTTT.